This T cell receptor beta chain was recorded in a study of human thymus T cells. The CDR3 contains 16 residues. Germline CDR1 is SNHLY and CDR2 is FYNNEI. Trimming cost V 3 bases and J 1 base; bases outside gene matches: 4. Finnish infants who were healthy and having corrective surgery for congenital heart defects made up the donors. Half of the eight donors gave roughly 0.5-1 mL blood during surgery. The data were produced by immunoSEQ multiplex PCR, yet TCRdb's version contains in-frame clones alone and is incomplete. The sample contains some 57,000 clones, around 94% of which appear only once. V usage is TRBV2 and J usage is TRBJ2-5, with 11 bases identical to TRBD2. The sequenced sample consisted of blood. This clonotype originated in a boy younger than two with a congenital heart defect but otherwise immunologically healthy. The CDR3 nucleotides read TGTGCCAGCAGTGATTGGGGACTAGCGGTCCAAGAGACCCAGTACTTC. This sequence encodes CASSDWGLAVQETQYF.